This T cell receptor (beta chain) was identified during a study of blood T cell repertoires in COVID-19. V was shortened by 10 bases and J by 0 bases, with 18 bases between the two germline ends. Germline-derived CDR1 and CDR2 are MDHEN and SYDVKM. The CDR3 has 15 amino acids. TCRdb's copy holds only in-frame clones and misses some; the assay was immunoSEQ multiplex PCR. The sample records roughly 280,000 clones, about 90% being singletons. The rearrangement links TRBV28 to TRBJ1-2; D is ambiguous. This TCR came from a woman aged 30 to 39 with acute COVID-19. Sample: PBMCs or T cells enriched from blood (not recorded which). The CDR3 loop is CATTPSAGTNYGYTF. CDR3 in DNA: TGTGCCACCACGCCCTCCGCAGGCACTAACTATGGCTACACCTTC.